This T cell receptor (beta chain) emerged from a study of identical twins. A universal primer site was added by template switching, and unique molecular identifiers were carried by the cDNA. A single record per CDR3 protein comes from TCRdb applying MiXCR to the 5' RACE reads. The sample includes 1.5 million to 2 million distinct CDR3 sequences, roughly 35% of them seen just once. The germline gives CDR1 MNHEY, CDR2 SMNVEV (reference sequence). The J segment lost 3 bases and the V segment lost 11 bases, leaving 14 bases of the junction unmatched. The CDR3 covers 15 residues. The source material was cord blood. The genes are TRBV27 and TRBJ2-3; TRBD2 agrees at 7 bases. This TCR came from a newborn girl in good health. The CDR3 sequence: CAGTWREPATDTQYF. The CDR3 DNA follows: TGTGCCGGCACCTGGCGGGAGCCAGCTACAGATACGCAGTATTTT.